The clone carrying this T cell receptor beta chain was seen more than once but under ten times. Antigen unknown. As the library was built, unique molecular identifiers were attached to individual cDNA molecules. TCRdb ran MiXCR on the RACE reads and lists one entry per CDR3 protein. Of some 79,000 distinct CDR3 sequences in the sample, over 9.5% were seen once. The data are from a study of human T cells and chemical hapten exposure. Described time point: patch test 2, 6 weeks after DPC sensitization. Treatment defined: therapeutic diphenylcyclopropenone sensitization with weekly scalp DPC. Findings and caveats of the study: Positively correlated with patch test score were the counts of PT1 expanded TCRs. Clustering by CDR3 similarity yielded significantly more large clusters from expanded TCRs than controls.

Here the sequenced sample was whole blood, taken in connection with sensitization to the hapten diphenylcyclopropenone (DPC). The sequence derives from a woman in her 50s with alopecia areata. Some clones in this sample may be carry-over from other donors' samples.

CDR3 nucleotides: TGTGCCAGCAGCTTAGCTAGGACAGGATCCCTAGAGCAGTTCTTC. Its protein product is CASSLARTGSLEQFF. This chain joins TRBV7-2 and TRBJ2-1; 7 nucleotides match TRBD1. The germline V gene encodes CDR1 SGHTA and CDR2 FQGNSA. The CDR3 totals 15 residues. The V and J ends lost 0 bases and 10 bases, in that order; junction bases with no gene match: 9. Together with reference TRBV7-2 and TRBJ2-1, the CDR3 gives the full variable domain: GAGVSQSPSNKVTEKGKDVELRCDPISGHTALYWYRQSLGQGLEFLIYFQGNSAPDKSGLPSDRFSAERTGGSVSTLTIQRTQQEDSAVYLCASSLARTGSLEQFFGPGTRLTVL.